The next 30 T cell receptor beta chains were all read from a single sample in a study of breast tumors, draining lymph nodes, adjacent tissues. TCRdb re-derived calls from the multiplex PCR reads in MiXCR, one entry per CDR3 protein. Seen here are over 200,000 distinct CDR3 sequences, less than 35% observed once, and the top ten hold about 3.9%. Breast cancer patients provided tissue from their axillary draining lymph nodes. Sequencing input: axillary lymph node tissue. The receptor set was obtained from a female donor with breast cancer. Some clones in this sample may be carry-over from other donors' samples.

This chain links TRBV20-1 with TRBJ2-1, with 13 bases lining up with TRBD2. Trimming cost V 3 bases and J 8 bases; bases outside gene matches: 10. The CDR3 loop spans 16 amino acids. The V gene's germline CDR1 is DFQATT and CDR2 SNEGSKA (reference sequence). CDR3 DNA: TGCAGTGCTAGGGAGGTGGGACTAGCGGGAACTTATGAGCAGTTCTTC. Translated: CSAREVGLAGTYEQFF.

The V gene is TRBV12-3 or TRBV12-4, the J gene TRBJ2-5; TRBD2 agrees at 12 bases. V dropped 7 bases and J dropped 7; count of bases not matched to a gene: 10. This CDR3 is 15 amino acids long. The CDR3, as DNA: TGTGCCAGCACCTGGACTAGCGGGACGGACGGGACCCAGTACTTC. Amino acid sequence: CASTWTSGTDGTQYF.

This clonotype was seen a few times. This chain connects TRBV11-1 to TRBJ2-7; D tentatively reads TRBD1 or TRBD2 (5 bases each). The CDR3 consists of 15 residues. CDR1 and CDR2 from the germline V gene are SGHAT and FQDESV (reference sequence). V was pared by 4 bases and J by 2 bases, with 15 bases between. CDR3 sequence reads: CASSSGLTAAYEQYF. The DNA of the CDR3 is TGTGCCAGCAGCTCCGGACTGACAGCGGCCTACGAGCAGTACTTC.

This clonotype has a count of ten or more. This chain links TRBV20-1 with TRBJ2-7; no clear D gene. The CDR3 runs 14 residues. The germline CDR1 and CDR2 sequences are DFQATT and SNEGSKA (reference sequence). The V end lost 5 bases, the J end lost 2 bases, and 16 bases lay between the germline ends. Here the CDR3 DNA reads TGCAGTGCTGCCGTCCCCCCCCCTACCTACGAGCAGTACTTC. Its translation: CSAAVPPPTYEQYF.

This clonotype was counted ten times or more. As DNA, the CDR3 is TGCAGTGCTAGAGATTTTCGGTATGAGCAGTTCTTC. Encoded protein: CSARDFRYEQFF. The rearrangement joins TRBV20-1 to TRBJ2-1; D is ambiguous. There are 12 residues in the CDR3. Trimming pared 0 bases from V and 8 bases from J, leaving 8 bases between. Looked up from germline, CDR1 is DFQATT and CDR2 is SNEGSKA (reference sequence).

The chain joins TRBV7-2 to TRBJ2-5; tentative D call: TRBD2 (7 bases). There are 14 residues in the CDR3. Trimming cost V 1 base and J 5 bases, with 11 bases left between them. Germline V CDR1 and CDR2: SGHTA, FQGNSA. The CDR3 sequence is CASSLGGGWETQYF. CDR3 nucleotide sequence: TGTGCCAGCAGCTTAGGGGGGGGCTGGGAGACCCAGTACTTC.

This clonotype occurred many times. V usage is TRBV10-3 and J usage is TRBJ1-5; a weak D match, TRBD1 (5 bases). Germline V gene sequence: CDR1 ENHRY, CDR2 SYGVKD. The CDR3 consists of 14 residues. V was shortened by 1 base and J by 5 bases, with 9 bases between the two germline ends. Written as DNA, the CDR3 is TGTGCCATCAGTGAGTTCAGGGCCGATCAGCCCCAGCATTTT. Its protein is CAISEFRADQPQHF.

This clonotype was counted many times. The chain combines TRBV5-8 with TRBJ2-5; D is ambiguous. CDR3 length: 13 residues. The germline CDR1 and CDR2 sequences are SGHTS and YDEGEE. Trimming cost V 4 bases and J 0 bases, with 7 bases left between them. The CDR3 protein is CASSAGYQETQYF. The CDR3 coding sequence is TGTGCCAGCAGCGCCGGGTACCAAGAGACCCAGTACTTC.

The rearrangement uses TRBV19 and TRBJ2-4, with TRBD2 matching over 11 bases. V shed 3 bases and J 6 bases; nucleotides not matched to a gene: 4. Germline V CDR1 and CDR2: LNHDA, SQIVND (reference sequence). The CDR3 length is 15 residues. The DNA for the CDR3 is TGTGCCAGTAGTATTAGCGGGGGGGCCGGAAACATTCAGTACTTC. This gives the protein CASSISGGAGNIQYF.

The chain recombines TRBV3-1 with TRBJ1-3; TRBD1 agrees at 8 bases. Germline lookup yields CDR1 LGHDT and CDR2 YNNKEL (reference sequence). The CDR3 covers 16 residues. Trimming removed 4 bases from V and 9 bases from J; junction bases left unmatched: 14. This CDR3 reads CASSRPGTGGKSTIYF. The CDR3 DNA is TGTGCCAGCAGCCGCCCCGGGACAGGTGGAAAAAGCACCATATATTTT.

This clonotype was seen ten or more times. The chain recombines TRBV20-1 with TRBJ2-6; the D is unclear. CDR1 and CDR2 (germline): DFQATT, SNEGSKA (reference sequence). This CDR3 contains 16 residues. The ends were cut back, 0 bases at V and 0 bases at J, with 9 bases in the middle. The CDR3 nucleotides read TGCAGTGCTAGAGATCACACGAGCTCTGGGGCCAACGTCCTGACTTTC. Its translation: CSARDHTSSGANVLTF.

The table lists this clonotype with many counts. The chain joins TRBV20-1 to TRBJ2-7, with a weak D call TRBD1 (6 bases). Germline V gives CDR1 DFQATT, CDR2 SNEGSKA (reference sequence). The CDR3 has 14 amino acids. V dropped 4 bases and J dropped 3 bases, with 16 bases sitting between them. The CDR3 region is CSAIQLTGSYEQYF. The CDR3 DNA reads TGCAGTGCTATTCAACTTACAGGGAGCTACGAGCAGTACTTC.

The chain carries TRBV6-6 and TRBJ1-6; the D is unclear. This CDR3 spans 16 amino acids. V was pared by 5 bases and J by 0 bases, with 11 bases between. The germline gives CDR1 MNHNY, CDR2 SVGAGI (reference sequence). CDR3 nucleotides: TGTGCCAGCAGTCACCTCGGGAGCTCCTATAATTCACCCCTCCACTTT. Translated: CASSHLGSSYNSPLHF.

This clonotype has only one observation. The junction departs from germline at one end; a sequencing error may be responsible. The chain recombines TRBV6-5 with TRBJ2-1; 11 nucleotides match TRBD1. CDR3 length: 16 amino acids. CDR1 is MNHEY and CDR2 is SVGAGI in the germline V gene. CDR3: CASSHSLGTGGDEQFF. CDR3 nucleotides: TGTGCCAGCAGTCACTCGTTGGGGACAGGGGGAGATGAGCAGTTCTTC.

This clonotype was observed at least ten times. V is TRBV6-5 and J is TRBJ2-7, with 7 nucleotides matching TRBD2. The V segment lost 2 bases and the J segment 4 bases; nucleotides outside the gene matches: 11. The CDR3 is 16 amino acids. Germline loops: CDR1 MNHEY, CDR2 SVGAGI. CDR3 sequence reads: CASSYQRSSGYYEQYF. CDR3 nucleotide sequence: TGTGCCAGCAGTTACCAACGGTCTAGCGGATATTACGAGCAGTACTTC.

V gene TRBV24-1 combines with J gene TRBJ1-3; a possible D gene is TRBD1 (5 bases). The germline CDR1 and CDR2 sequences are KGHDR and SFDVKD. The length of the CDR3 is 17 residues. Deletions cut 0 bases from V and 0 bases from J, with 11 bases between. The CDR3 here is CATSDLGHLSSGNTIYF. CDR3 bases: TGTGCCACCAGTGATTTGGGACACCTGAGCTCTGGAAACACCATATATTTT.

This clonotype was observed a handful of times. Here the CDR3 reads CASFLRAGYTF. DNA of the CDR3: TGTGCCAGTTTTCTGAGGGCGGGCTACACCTTC. The rearrangement uses TRBV6-1 and TRBJ1-2; D unresolved. Trimming removed 9 bases at V and 8 bases at J, with 13 bases between. This CDR3 spans 11 amino acids. Germline CDR1 and CDR2: MNHNS and SASEGT.

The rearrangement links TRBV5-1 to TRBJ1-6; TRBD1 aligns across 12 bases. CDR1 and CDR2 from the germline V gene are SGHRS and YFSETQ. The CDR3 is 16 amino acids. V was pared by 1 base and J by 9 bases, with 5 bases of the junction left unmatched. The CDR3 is CASSLSAGQGASPLHF. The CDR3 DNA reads TGCGCCAGCAGCTTGTCAGCGGGACAGGGGGCTTCACCCCTCCACTTT.

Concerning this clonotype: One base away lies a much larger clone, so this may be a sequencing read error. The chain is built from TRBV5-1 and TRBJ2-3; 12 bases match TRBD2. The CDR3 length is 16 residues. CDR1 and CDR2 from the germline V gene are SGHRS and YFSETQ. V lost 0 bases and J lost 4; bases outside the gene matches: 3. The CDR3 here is CASSLGLAGVPDTQYF. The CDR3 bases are TGCGCCAGCAGCTTGGGACTAGCGGGAGTTCCAGATACGCAGTATTTT.

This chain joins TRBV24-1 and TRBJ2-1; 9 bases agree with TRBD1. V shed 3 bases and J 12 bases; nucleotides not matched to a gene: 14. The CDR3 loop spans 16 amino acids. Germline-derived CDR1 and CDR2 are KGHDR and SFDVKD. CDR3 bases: TGTGCCACCAGTGATCCGACAGGGGGGAGCACAGATACGCAGTTCTTC. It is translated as CATSDPTGGSTDTQFF.

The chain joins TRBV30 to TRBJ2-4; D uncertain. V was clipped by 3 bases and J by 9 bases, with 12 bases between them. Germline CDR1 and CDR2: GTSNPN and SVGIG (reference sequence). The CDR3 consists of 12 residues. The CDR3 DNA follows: TGTGCCTGGAGCCCCAGGATAGCCATTCAGTACTTC. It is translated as CAWSPRIAIQYF. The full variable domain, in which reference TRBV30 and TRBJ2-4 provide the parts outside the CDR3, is SQTIHQWPATLVQPVGSPLSLECTVEGTSNPNLYWYRQAAGRGLQLLFYSVGIGQISSEVPQNLSASRPQDRQFILSSKKLLLSDSGFYLCAWSPRIAIQYFGAGTRLSVL.

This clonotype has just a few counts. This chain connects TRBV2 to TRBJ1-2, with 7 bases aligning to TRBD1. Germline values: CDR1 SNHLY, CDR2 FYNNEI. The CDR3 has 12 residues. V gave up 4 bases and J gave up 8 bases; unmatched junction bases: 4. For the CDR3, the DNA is TGTGCCAGCAGTGTTAGGGGACAGGGCTACACCTTC. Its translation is CASSVRGQGYTF.

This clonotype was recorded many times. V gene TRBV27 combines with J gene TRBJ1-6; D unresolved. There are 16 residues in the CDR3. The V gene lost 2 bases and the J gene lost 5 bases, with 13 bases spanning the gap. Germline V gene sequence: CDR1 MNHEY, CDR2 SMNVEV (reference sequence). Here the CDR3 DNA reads TGTGCCAGCAGTTTAAATCTGGGATCAAATAATTCACCCCTCCACTTT. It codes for CASSLNLGSNNSPLHF.

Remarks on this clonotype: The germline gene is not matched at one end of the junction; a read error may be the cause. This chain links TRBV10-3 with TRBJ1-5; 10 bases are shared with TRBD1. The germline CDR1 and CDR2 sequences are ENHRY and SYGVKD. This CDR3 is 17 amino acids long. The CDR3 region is CASSYNHIGTGVWAQHF. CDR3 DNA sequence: TGTGCCAGCAGTTACAACCACATCGGGACAGGGGTGTGGGCCCAGCATTTT.

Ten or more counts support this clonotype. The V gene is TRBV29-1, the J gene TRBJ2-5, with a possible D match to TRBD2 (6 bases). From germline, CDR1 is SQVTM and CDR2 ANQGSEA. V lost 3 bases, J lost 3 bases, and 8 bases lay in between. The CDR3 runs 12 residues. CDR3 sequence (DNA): TGCAGCGTTGAGGTAGCGGAAGAGACCCAGTACTTC. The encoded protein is CSVEVAEETQYF.

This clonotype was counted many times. The CDR3 is CASRGRGPDTQYF. In nucleotides, the CDR3 is TGTGCCAGCAGGGGCCGGGGCCCAGATACGCAGTATTTT. This chain links TRBV2 with TRBJ2-3; D could derive from TRBD1 or TRBD2 (5 bases each). The length of the CDR3 is 13 residues. Germline V gene lookup returns CDR1 SNHLY and CDR2 FYNNEI. Trimming stripped 6 bases from V and 4 bases from J, with 11 bases between.

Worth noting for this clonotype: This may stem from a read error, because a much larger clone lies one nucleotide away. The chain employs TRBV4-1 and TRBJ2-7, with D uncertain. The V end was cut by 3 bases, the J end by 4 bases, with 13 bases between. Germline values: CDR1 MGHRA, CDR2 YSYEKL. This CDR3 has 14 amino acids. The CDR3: CASSQGTWSYEQYF. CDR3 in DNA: TGCGCCAGCAGCCAGGGTACCTGGAGTTACGAGCAGTACTTC.

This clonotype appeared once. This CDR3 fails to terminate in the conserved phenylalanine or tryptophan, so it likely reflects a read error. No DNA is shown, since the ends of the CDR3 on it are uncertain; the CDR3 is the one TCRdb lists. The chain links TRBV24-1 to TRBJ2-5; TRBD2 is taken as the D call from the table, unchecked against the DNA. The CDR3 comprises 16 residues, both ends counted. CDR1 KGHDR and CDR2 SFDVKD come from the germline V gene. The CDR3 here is CATSDKGLAGRWPSTS.

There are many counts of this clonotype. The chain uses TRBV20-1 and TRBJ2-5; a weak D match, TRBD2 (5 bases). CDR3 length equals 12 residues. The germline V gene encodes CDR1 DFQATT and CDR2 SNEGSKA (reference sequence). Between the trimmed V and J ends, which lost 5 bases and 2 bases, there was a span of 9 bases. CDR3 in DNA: TGCAGTGCTTGGACTCCTCAAGAGACCCAGTACTTC. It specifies CSAWTPQETQYF.

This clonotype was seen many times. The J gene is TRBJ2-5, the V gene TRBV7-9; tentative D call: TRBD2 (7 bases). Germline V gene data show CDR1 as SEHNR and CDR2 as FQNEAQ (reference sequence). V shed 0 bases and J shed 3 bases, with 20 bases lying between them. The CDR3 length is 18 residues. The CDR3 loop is CASSLARGGALPKETQYF. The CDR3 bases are TGTGCCAGCAGCTTAGCGAGGGGGGGCGCGCTCCCCAAAGAGACCCAGTACTTC.